These 32 T cell receptor beta chains came from one sample sequenced in a study of cytomegalovirus exposure and HLA in healthy donors. Both 60 Vbeta primers and 13 Jbeta primers went into the PCR. Produced via immunoSEQ multiplex PCR; TCRdb's table is partial and in-frame only. The sample consists of around 130,000 clones, over 50% of them appearing once. The material sequenced was PBMCs. All receptors derive from a woman in her thirties or forties in good health and CMV-seropositive.

V usage is TRBV7-2 and J usage is TRBJ2-2, with TRBD1 matching over 11 bases. CDR3 length: 15 amino acids. Germline V CDR1 and CDR2: SGHTA, FQGNSA. After removal of 2 bases from V and 7 bases from J, the junction contained 3 bases not matched to a gene. The CDR3 region is CASSLRTGGHGELFF. The CDR3 region has the DNA TGTGCCAGCAGCTTAAGGACAGGGGGCCACGGGGAGCTGTTTTTT.

The chain couples TRBV5-1 to TRBJ2-7, with 8 nucleotides matching TRBD1. From germline, CDR1 is SGHRS and CDR2 YFSETQ. Trimming removed 1 base from V and 6 bases from J; junction bases left unmatched: 9. CDR3 length: 15 amino acids. In nucleotides, the CDR3 is TGCGCCAGCAGCTTGTCCGAGACAGGGGCTCGCGAGCAGTACTTC. This sequence encodes CASSLSETGAREQYF.

This clone was counted a few times. This rearrangement joins TRBV19 to TRBJ1-2, with D possibly TRBD1 on 6 matching bases. V lost 5 bases and J 4 bases, leaving 14 bases between the germline ends. The CDR3 loop spans 14 amino acids. The germline V gene has CDR1 LNHDA and CDR2 SQIVND (reference sequence). The CDR3 region has the DNA TGTGCCAGTAGTTTCGACAGGAGCGGCTATGGCTACACCTTC. It codes for CASSFDRSGYGYTF.

This clone turned up a few times. The rearrangement links TRBV27 to TRBJ2-7; 10 positions agree with TRBD2. The CDR3 is 16 residues long. CDR1 is MNHEY and CDR2 is SMNVEV in the germline V gene (reference sequence). V lost 3 bases and J lost 0; bases outside the gene matches: 5. The CDR3 protein is CASSLQSSGSSYEQYF. The CDR3 nucleotides are TGTGCCAGCAGTTTGCAGTCTAGCGGGAGCTCCTACGAGCAGTACTTC.

This chain links TRBV9 with TRBJ2-1; 7 bases are a match to TRBD2. J lost 0 bases, V lost 0 bases, and 6 bases had no gene match. The CDR3 runs to 17 residues. CDR1 SGDLS and CDR2 YYNGEE come from the germline V gene. Written as DNA, the CDR3 is TGTGCCAGCAGCGTAGGTAGCGGGCCTAGCTCCTACAATGAGCAGTTCTTC. Translated: CASSVGSGPSSYNEQFF.

V and J are TRBV11-3 and TRBJ2-7, with no clear D. The CDR3 runs to 13 residues. V lost 4 bases to trimming and J lost 7 bases, with 14 bases between them. Germline values: CDR1 SGHNT, CDR2 YENEEA. CDR3 residues: CASSSLALEEQYF. CDR3 bases: TGTGCCAGCAGCTCCCTGGCGTTGGAGGAGCAGTACTTC.

The CDR3: CSGRGGDTQYF. CDR3 nucleotides: TGCAGCGGTCGGGGGGGAGATACGCAGTATTTT. This rearrangement joins TRBV29-1 to TRBJ2-3; TRBD2 matches 8 bases. CDR1 is SQVTM and CDR2 is ANQGSEA in the germline V gene. Trimming removed 7 bases from V and 5 bases from J; junction bases left unmatched: 2. The CDR3 extends over 11 amino acids.

This sequence joins TRBV30 and TRBJ2-3; 10 positions agree with TRBD1. The CDR3 covers 16 residues. Losses at the gene ends were 8 bases for V and 1 base for J; bases not matched to a gene: 12. Looked up from germline, CDR1 is GTSNPN and CDR2 is SVGIG (reference sequence). CDR3 in DNA: TGTGCCCCCCTTCGTTGTGGGACAGGGGGCACAGATACGCAGTATTTT. Its protein is CAPLRCGTGGTDTQYF.

This chain links TRBV7-2 with TRBJ2-4, with a possible D match to TRBD1 (7 bases). V lost 3 bases and J lost 6, with 12 bases in between. The CDR3 covers 14 residues. Germline V gene data show CDR1 as SGHTA and CDR2 as FQGNSA. The CDR3 nucleotides are TGTGCCAGCAGCTTTCAGGGGGGCCCAAACATTCAGTACTTC. It codes for CASSFQGGPNIQYF.

The chain is built from TRBV10-3 and TRBJ2-5, with a weak D call TRBD1 (5 bases). The germline V and J ends were trimmed by 6 bases and 3 bases, with 11 bases remaining between them. The CDR3 length is 13 residues. The germline V gene has CDR1 ENHRY and CDR2 SYGVKD. The CDR3 DNA sequence: TGTGCCATCAGAGGGGAAGGGGAAGAGACCCAGTACTTC. It translates to CAIRGEGEETQYF.

The J gene is TRBJ2-7, the V gene TRBV19; tentatively, D is TRBD1 (8 bases). The germline V gene encodes CDR1 LNHDA and CDR2 SQIVND (reference sequence). The CDR3 has 14 residues. Between the trimmed V and J ends, which lost 10 bases and 2 bases, there was a span of 18 bases. The CDR3 DNA reads TGTGCCACTACGAGGACAGGGAGGGCCTACGAGCAGTACTTC. The encoded protein is CATTRTGRAYEQYF.

The chain uses TRBV7-8 and TRBJ2-1; tentative D call: TRBD2 (6 bases). The CDR3 covers 17 residues. Deletions cut 2 bases from V and 0 bases from J, with 14 bases between. In germline, CDR1 is SGHVS, CDR2 FQNEAQ. CDR3 sequence: CASSLSGGKSSYNEQFF. DNA for the CDR3: TGTGCCAGCAGCTTAAGTGGAGGGAAAAGCTCCTACAATGAGCAGTTCTTC.

This chain joins TRBV28 and TRBJ2-6; TRBD1 aligns across 12 bases. Germline V lookup: CDR1 MDHEN, CDR2 SYDVKM. The CDR3 totals 20 residues. J lost 3 bases, V lost 1 base, and 10 bases had no gene match. CDR3 loop: CASSLYWEGTGGFGANVLTF. The CDR3, as DNA: TGTGCCAGCAGTTTATACTGGGAGGGGACAGGGGGCTTTGGGGCCAACGTCCTGACTTTC. The whole variable domain, filled in from reference TRBV28 and TRBJ2-6, reads DVKVTQSSRYLVKRTGEKVFLECVQDMDHENMFWYRQDPGLGLRLIYFSYDVKMKEKGDIPEGYSVSREKKERFSLILESASTNQTSMYLCASSLYWEGTGGFGANVLTFGAGSRLTVL.

In regard to this clone: One junction end does not reproduce the germline sequence, and a read error may be involved. The V call is TRBV7-9, the J call TRBJ2-7; D unclear. Germline V lookup: CDR1 SEHNR, CDR2 FQNEAQ (reference sequence). This CDR3 has 13 residues. CDR3 nucleotide sequence: TGTTCCAGCAGCTTAACGTCAGGTGGCGAGCAGTACTTC. Translated: CSSSLTSGGEQYF.

This chain connects TRBV5-1 to TRBJ1-1; a possible D gene is TRBD1 (6 bases). The CDR3 runs 13 residues. V was clipped by 5 bases and J by 3 bases, with 11 bases between them. The germline CDR1 and CDR2 sequences are SGHRS and YFSETQ. The CDR3 loop reads CASSNRVDTEAFF. CDR3 DNA sequence: TGCGCCAGCAGTAACAGGGTGGACACTGAAGCTTTCTTT.

As regards this clone: The sample contains more than one DNA sequence encoding this CDR3. The gene calls are TRBV5-6 and TRBJ1-1, with D hard to call. The CDR3 is 14 residues long. Germline V gene data show CDR1 as SGHDT and CDR2 as YYEEEE. Trimming shortened V by 0 bases and J by 0 bases, and 6 bases separated the two germline ends. The CDR3 here is CASSLGLLNTEAFF. DNA of the CDR3: TGTGCCAGCAGCTTGGGACTCTTGAACACTGAAGCTTTCTTT. Full variable domain (rest looked up from reference TRBV5-6 and TRBJ1-1): DAGVTQSPTHLIKTRGQQVTLRCSPKSGHDTVSWYQQALGQGPQFIFQYYEEEERQRGNFPDRFSGHQFPNYSSELNVNALLLGDSALYLCASSLGLLNTEAFFGQGTRLTVV.

The chain has TRBV19 and TRBJ1-2, with D uncertain. Germline V gene sequence: CDR1 LNHDA, CDR2 SQIVND (reference sequence). Trimming removed 7 bases at V and 2 bases at J, with 14 bases between. The length of the CDR3 is 14 residues. The CDR3 here is CASNVPGGNYGYTF. The CDR3 region has the DNA TGTGCCAGTAACGTACCGGGAGGGAACTATGGCTACACCTTC.

The chain has TRBV5-1 and TRBJ2-2; 7 bases are shared with TRBD1. The CDR3 runs 15 residues. Germline V gene data show CDR1 as SGHRS and CDR2 as YFSETQ. Trimming at V came to 4 bases and at J to 2 bases, leaving 5 bases not matched to a gene. The CDR3 sequence is CASSPDRANTGELFF. The CDR3, as DNA: TGCGCCAGCAGCCCCGACAGGGCAAACACCGGGGAGCTGTTTTTT.

This chain uses TRBV7-3 with TRBJ1-1, with a tentative D call TRBD1 (5 bases). The V gene's germline CDR1 is SGHTA and CDR2 FQGTGA. There are 15 residues in the CDR3. V gave up 4 bases and J gave up 1 base, with 13 bases separating them. CDR3 DNA: TGTGCCAGCAGCTCCCAAGGCACAGGGAACACTGAAGCTTTCTTT. Translation: CASSSQGTGNTEAFF.

The chain couples TRBV28 to TRBJ2-7; no clear D. Germline V gene data show CDR1 as MDHEN and CDR2 as SYDVKM. The V gene lost 5 bases and the J gene lost 4 bases, with 3 bases spanning the gap. This CDR3 has 10 amino acids. CDR3 region: CASSRYEQYF. The CDR3 nucleotides are TGTGCCAGCAGTCGTTACGAGCAGTACTTC. The whole variable domain, remainder taken from reference TRBV28 and TRBJ2-7, is DVKVTQSSRYLVKRTGEKVFLECVQDMDHENMFWYRQDPGLGLRLIYFSYDVKMKEKGDIPEGYSVSREKKERFSLILESASTNQTSMYLCASSRYEQYFGPGTRLTVT.

J is TRBJ2-3 and V is TRBV27, with 7 bases identical to TRBD1. There are 18 residues in the CDR3. From germline, CDR1 is MNHEY and CDR2 SMNVEV (reference sequence). V trimming: 3 bases; J trimming: 2 bases; junction bases outside the gene matches: 14. CDR3 loop: CASSFSLVRQGYTDTQYF. The CDR3 DNA reads TGTGCCAGCAGTTTCTCGCTAGTGAGACAGGGCTACACAGATACGCAGTATTTT.

For this clone: It is unclear where the CDR3 begins or ends on the DNA, so no DNA is shown, and the CDR3 is as TCRdb lists it. The V call is TRBV19, the J call TRBJ2-5; the table names TRBD2, a call not compared with the DNA. Germline V gives CDR1 LNHDA, CDR2 SQIVND (reference sequence). The CDR3 numbers 15 amino acids, ends counted. The CDR3 protein is CASTSGLAGEETQYF.

The chain links TRBV19 to TRBJ1-1, with 8 bases fitting TRBD1. The CDR3 consists of 14 residues. The V gene end was trimmed by 6 bases and the J gene end by 1 base; junction bases not matched to a gene: 4. Germline V CDR1 and CDR2: LNHDA, SQIVND (reference sequence). CDR3 loop: CASSRGPGNTEAFF. The CDR3 DNA sequence: TGTGCCAGTAGCAGGGGGCCGGGGAACACTGAAGCTTTCTTT.

The chain employs TRBV4-2 and TRBJ2-5; possible D gene TRBD2, 6 bases. CDR1 and CDR2 (germline): LGHNA, YNFKEQ. CDR3 length equals 15 residues. V dropped 0 bases and J dropped 5 bases, with 13 bases sitting between them. The CDR3 DNA reads TGTGCCAGCAGCCAAGACGGCCAGGAGGGCGAGACCCAGTACTTC. Its protein is CASSQDGQEGETQYF.

V and J are TRBV15 and TRBJ2-7; 10 bases fit TRBD2. With V trimmed by 0 bases and J by 2 bases, 13 bases remained unmatched. The germline V gene encodes CDR1 LNHNV and CDR2 YYDKDF (reference sequence). The CDR3 loop spans 19 amino acids. The CDR3 sequence is CATSRDNSGGLADPYEQYF. The CDR3 nucleotides are TGTGCCACCAGCAGAGATAACTCCGGTGGACTAGCGGATCCCTACGAGCAGTACTTC.

The chain employs TRBV19 and TRBJ1-3, with 9 positions matching TRBD1. Germline trimming cut 6 bases from V and 4 bases from J; bases unmatched to any gene: 1. Germline V gene sequence: CDR1 LNHDA, CDR2 SQIVND (reference sequence). There are 13 residues in the CDR3. The chain's CDR3 is CASRTGGGNTIYF. The DNA for the CDR3 is TGTGCCAGTAGGACAGGGGGGGGAAACACCATATATTTT.

The chain carries TRBV28 and TRBJ2-7; 12 positions match TRBD2. Germline lookup yields CDR1 MDHEN and CDR2 SYDVKM. V dropped 2 bases and J dropped 6; count of bases not matched to a gene: 5. The CDR3 runs to 15 residues. The CDR3 reads CASSLGASGRAEQYF. Written as DNA, the CDR3 is TGTGCCAGCAGTTTAGGTGCTAGCGGGAGGGCCGAGCAGTACTTC.

Only a few counts were recorded for this clone. This chain connects TRBV19 to TRBJ2-7; D perhaps matches TRBD2 (6 bases). CDR3 length: 16 residues. The germline V gene encodes CDR1 LNHDA and CDR2 SQIVND (reference sequence). The V gene lost 3 bases and the J gene lost 2 bases, with 17 bases spanning the gap. CDR3: CASSIRLAQSAYEQYF. CDR3 coding DNA: TGTGCCAGTAGTATCCGGCTAGCGCAGTCTGCCTACGAGCAGTACTTC.

The rearrangement joins TRBV6-5 to TRBJ2-3, with a tentative D call TRBD2 (5 bases). The CDR3 has 13 residues. The ends were cut back, 4 bases at V and 5 bases at J, with 10 bases in the middle. CDR1 MNHEY and CDR2 SVGAGI come from the germline V gene. The CDR3 DNA reads TGTGCCAGCAGTTCCAGCCGGGGAGATACGCAGTATTTT. Its protein product is CASSSSRGDTQYF.

This clone was counted only a few times. The V call is TRBV5-5, the J call TRBJ2-2; 10 bases map to TRBD2. V trimming: 4 bases; J trimming: 2 bases; junction bases outside the gene matches: 2. The CDR3 is made up of 15 amino acids. Germline V gene lookup returns CDR1 SGHKS and CDR2 YYEKEE (reference sequence). Here the CDR3 reads CASSRTSGNTGELFF. DNA of the CDR3: TGTGCCAGCAGCCGGACTAGCGGAAACACCGGGGAGCTGTTTTTT.

This chain joins TRBV6-6 and TRBJ2-5; D is unclear. Near its end, the DNA agrees better with TRBJ2-7, so the J call may be wrong. This CDR3 has 12 amino acids. Germline CDR1 is MNHNY and CDR2 is SVGAGI (reference sequence). The CDR3: CASSSLSYEQYF. The CDR3, as DNA: TGTGCCAGCAGTTCGCTCTCCTACGAGCAGTACTTC.

The chain links TRBV9 to TRBJ2-5, with a possible D match to TRBD1 (5 bases). From germline, CDR1 is SGDLS and CDR2 YYNGEE. The V end lost 0 bases, the J end lost 5 bases, and 20 bases lay between the germline ends. CDR3 length: 17 amino acids. The chain's CDR3 is CASSVVDGAQRPETQYF. DNA of the CDR3: TGTGCCAGCAGCGTAGTCGATGGGGCTCAAAGACCGGAGACCCAGTACTTC.